The sequence of this TCR beta chain was determined in a study of T-cell reconstitution after alpha-beta-depleted transplantation in children (dated by TCRdb to 2015 to 2016). About the investigation overall: Using TCR repertoire profiling, the study quantitatively followed how T-cell immune reconstitution unfolded in children after TCRalphabeta/CD19-depleted allogeneic hematopoietic cell transplantation.

CDR1 and CDR2 (SGHRS, YFSETQ) derive from the germline V gene. V and J are truncated by 0 bases and 1 base respectively, leaving an intervening sequence of 13 bases. Including cysteine and phenylalanine, the CDR3 has 16 amino acids. CDR3 DNA only is kept here, 48 bases in frame from base 1. This clonotype was counted between two and nine times. It has no known antigen specificity. No much larger clone is present one base from it, and per-base qualities are unavailable. Reading the label with the study, this specimen's treatment or condition is: allogeneic hematopoietic cell transplantation with graft depleted of TCRalphabeta T cells and CD19 B cells. TCRalphabeta/CD19-depleted allogeneic hematopoietic cell grafts were given to the transplant recipients, all of whom were children. On the study overall, not on this receptor specifically: About two months after transplant, the apparently early recovery of alphabetaT-cell counts reportedly depended on just several hundred clones that had expanded rapidly and came from non-depleted graft cells. Hyperexpanded clone frequencies declined over subsequent months; after one year, T-cell counts and TCRbeta diversity were mostly attributed to newly produced T cells. In some patients, the high TCRbeta diversity seen at day 60 was put down to recipient T cells and intrathymic progenitors that had survived conditioning.

The library was obtained by PCR. The sequencer listed for this sample is Illumina HiSeq 2500. TCR library preparation used molecular barcoding, with unique molecular identifiers applied to normalize quantification of the TCRbeta repertoire. TCRdb ran its own pipeline on the public reads, namely fastp trimming at Q25 and MiXCR clone calling, and kept in-frame beta chains. CDR3 protein duplicates are merged, each entry listing the most common genes and DNA. In all, the sample holds 500,000 to 750,000 distinct CDR3 sequences, and around 27% of those were seen once. The ten largest clones take up 30% to 45% of the sample.

The sequencing here drew on PBMCs, taken before TCRalphabeta/CD19-depleted stem cell transplant. Recombination joined TRBV5-1 with TRBJ2-5; no confident D gene assignment can be made. The sequence was obtained from a boy in the first two years of life with Wiskott-Aldrich syndrome, due to receive a stem cell transplant. The nucleotide sequence is given as TGCGCCAGCAGCTTGGAGGGATCGGGCGGCCAAGAGACCCAGTACTTC. Its protein reads: CASSLEGSGGQETQYF.